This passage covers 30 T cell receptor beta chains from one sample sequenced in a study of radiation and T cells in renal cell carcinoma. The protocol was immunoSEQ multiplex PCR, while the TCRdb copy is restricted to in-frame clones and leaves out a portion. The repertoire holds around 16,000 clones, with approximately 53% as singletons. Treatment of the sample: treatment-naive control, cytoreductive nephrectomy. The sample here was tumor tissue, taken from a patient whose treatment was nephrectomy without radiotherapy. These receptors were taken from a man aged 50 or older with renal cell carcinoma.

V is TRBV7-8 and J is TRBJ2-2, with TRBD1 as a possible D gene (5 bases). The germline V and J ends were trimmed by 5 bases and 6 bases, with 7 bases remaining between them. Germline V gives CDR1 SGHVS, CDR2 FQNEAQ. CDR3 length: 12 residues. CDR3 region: CASSQGPGELFF. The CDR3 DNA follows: TGTGCCAGCAGCCAGGGCCCCGGGGAGCTGTTTTTT.

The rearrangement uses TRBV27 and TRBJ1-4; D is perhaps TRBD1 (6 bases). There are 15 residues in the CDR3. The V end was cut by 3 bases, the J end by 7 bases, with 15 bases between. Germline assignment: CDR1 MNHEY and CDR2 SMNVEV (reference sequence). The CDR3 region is CASSFWAGESEKLFF. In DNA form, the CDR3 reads TGTGCCAGCAGTTTTTGGGCAGGGGAAAGTGAAAAACTGTTTTTT.

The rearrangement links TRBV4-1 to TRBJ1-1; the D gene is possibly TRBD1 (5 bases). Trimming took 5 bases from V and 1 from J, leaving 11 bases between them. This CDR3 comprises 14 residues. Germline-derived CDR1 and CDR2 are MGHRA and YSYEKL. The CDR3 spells CASSTEGRNTEAFF. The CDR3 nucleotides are TGCGCCAGCAGCACGGAGGGGAGGAACACTGAAGCTTTCTTT.

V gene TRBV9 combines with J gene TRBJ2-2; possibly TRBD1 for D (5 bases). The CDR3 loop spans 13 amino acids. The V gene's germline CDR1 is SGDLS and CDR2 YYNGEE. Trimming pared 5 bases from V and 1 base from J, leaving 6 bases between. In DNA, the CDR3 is TGTGCCAGCAGGCAGGGGAACACCGGGGAGCTGTTTTTT. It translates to CASRQGNTGELFF.

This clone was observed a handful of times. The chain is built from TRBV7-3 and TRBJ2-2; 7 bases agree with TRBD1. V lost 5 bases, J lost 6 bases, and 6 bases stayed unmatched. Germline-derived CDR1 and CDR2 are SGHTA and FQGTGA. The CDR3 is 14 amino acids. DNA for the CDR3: TGTGCCAGCAGCGCCATAGGGACAGCCGGGGAGCTGTTTTTT. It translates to CASSAIGTAGELFF.

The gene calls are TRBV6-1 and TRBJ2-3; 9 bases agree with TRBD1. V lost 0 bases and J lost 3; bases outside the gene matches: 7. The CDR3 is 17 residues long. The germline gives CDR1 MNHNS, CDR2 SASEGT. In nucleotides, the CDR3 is TGTGCCAGCAGTGAAGCGACAGGGGGATTCGCGACAGATACGCAGTATTTT. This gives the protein CASSEATGGFATDTQYF.

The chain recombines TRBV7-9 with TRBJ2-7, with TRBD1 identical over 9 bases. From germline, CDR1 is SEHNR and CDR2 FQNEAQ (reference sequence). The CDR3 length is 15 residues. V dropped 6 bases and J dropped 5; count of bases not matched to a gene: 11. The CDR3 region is CASRPVRDRVNEQYF. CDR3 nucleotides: TGTGCCAGCAGACCAGTTCGGGACAGGGTAAACGAGCAGTACTTC.

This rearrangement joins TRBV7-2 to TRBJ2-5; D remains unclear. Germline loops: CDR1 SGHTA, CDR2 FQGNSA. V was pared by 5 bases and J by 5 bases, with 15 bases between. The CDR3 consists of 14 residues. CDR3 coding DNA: TGTGCCAGCAGCCCACCCTCGAGTAGGGAGACCCAGTACTTC. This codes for CASSPPSSRETQYF.

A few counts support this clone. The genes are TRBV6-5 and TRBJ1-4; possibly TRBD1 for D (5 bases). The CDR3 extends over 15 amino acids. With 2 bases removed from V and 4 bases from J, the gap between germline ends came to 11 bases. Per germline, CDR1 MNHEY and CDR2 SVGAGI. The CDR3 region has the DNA TGTGCCAGCAGTTACGGGGCGGGAGGTAATGAAAAACTGTTTTTT. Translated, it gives CASSYGAGGNEKLFF.

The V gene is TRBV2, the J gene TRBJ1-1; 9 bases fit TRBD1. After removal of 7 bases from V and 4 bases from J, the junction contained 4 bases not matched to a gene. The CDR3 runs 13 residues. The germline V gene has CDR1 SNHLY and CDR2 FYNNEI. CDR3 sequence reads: CASTDRGVTEAFF. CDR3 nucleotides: TGTGCCAGCACTGACAGGGGGGTCACTGAAGCTTTCTTT.

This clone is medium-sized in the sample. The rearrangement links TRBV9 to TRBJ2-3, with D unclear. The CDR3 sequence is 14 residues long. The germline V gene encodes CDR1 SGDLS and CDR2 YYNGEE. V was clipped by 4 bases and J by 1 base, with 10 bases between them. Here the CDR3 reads CASSPWAGTDTQYF. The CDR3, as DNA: TGTGCCAGCAGCCCATGGGCTGGCACAGATACGCAGTATTTT. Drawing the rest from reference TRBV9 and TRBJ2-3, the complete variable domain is DSGVTQTPKHLITATGQRVTLRCSPRSGDLSVYWYQQSLDQGLQFLIQYYNGEERAKGNILERFSAQQFPDLHSELNLSSLELGDSALYFCASSPWAGTDTQYFGPGTRLTVL.

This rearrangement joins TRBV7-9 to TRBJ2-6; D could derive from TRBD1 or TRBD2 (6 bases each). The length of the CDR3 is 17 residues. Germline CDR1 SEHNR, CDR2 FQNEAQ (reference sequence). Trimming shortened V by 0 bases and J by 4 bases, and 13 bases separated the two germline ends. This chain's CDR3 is CASSLAQGGLGANVLTF. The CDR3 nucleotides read TGTGCCAGCAGCTTAGCTCAAGGGGGGCTCGGGGCCAACGTCCTGACTTTC. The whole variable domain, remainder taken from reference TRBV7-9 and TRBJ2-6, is DTGVSQNPRHKITKRGQNVTFRCDPISEHNRLYWYRQTLGQGPEFLTYFQNEAQLEKSRLLSDRFSAERPKGSFSTLEIQRTEQGDSAMYLCASSLAQGGLGANVLTFGAGSRLTVL.

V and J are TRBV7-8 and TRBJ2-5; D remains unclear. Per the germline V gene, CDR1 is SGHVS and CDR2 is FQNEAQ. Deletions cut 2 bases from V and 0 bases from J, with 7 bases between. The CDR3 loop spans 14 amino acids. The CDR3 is CASSLQWNQETQYF. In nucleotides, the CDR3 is TGTGCCAGCAGCTTACAGTGGAACCAAGAGACCCAGTACTTC.

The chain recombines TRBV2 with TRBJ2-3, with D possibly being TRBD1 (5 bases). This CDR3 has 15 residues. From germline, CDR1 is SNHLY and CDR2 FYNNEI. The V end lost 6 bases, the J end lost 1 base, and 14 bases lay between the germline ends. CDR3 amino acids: CASRPGPRGTDTQYF. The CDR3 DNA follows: TGTGCCAGCAGACCAGGGCCCCGGGGCACAGATACGCAGTATTTT. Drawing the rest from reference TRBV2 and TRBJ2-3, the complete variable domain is EPEVTQTPSHQVTQMGQEVILRCVPISNHLYFYWYRQILGQKVEFLVSFYNNEISEKSEIFDDQFSVERPDGSNFTLKIRSTKLEDSAMYFCASRPGPRGTDTQYFGPGTRLTVL.

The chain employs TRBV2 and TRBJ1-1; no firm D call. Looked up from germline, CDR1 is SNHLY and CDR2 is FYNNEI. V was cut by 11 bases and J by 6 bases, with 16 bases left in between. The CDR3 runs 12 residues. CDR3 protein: CASRVGFPEAFF. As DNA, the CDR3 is TGTGCCTCCCGGGTCGGGTTCCCTGAAGCTTTCTTT.

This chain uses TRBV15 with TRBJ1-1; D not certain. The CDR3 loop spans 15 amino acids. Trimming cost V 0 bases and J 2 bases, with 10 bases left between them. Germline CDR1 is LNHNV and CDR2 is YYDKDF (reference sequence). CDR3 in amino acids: CATSRDGEYNTEAFF. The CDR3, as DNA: TGTGCCACCAGCAGAGATGGGGAGTATAACACTGAAGCTTTCTTT.

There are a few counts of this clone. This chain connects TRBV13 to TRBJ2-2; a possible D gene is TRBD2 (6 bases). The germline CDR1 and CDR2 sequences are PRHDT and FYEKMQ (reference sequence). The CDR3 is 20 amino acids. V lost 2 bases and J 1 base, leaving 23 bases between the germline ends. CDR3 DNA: TGTGCCAGCAGCTTATTAGTTTTTGGCGGCGGGGCTTTGAACACCGGGGAGCTGTTTTTT. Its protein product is CASSLLVFGGGALNTGELFF.

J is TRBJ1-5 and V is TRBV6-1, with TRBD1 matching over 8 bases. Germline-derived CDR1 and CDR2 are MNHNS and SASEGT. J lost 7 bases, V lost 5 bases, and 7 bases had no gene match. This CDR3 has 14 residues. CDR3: CASSHGQGGQPQHF. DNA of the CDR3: TGTGCCAGCAGTCATGGACAGGGTGGACAGCCCCAGCATTTT.

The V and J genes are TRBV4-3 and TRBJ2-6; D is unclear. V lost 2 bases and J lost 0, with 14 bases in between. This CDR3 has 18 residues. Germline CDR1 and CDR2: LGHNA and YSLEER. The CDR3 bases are TGCGCCAGCAGCCAATGGCTAACTGGTCCCTCTGGGGCCAACGTCCTGACTTTC. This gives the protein CASSQWLTGPSGANVLTF.

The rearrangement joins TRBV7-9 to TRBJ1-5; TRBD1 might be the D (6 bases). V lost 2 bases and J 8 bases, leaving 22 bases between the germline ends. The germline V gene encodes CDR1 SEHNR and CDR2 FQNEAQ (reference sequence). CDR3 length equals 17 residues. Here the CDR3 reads CASSLLGQPEKGEPQHF. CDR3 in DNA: TGTGCCAGCAGCTTATTAGGACAGCCCGAGAAGGGAGAGCCCCAGCATTTT.

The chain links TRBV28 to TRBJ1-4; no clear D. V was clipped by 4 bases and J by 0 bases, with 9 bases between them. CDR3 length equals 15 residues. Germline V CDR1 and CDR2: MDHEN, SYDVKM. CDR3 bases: TGTGCCAGCAGTTCGGATCCATCAACTAATGAAAAACTGTTTTTT. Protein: CASSSDPSTNEKLFF. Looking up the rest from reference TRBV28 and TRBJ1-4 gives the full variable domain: DVKVTQSSRYLVKRTGEKVFLECVQDMDHENMFWYRQDPGLGLRLIYFSYDVKMKEKGDIPEGYSVSREKKERFSLILESASTNQTSMYLCASSSDPSTNEKLFFGSGTQLSVL.

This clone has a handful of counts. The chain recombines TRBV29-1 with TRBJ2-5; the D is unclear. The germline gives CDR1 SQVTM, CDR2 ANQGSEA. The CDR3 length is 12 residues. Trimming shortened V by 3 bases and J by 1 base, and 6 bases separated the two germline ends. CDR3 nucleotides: TGCAGCGTTGACGGAACCCAAGAGACCCAGTACTTC. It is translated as CSVDGTQETQYF. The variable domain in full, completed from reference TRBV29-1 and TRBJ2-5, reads SAVISQKPSRDICQRGTSLTIQCQVDSQVTMMFWYRQQPGQSLTLIATANQGSEATYESGFVIDKFPISRPNLTFSTLTVSNMSPEDSSIYLCSVDGTQETQYFGPGTRLLVL.

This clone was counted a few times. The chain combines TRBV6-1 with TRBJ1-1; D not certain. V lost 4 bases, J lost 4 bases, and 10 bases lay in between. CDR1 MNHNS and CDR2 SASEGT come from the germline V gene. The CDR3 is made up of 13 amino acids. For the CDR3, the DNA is TGTGCCAGCAGTGGTCCACCGGGCACTGAAGCTTTCTTT. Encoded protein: CASSGPPGTEAFF.

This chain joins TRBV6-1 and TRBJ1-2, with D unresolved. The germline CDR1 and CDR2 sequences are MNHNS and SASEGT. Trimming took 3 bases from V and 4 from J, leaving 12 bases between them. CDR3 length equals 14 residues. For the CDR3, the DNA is TGTGCCAGCAGTGACCTGGGTTGGGTCTATGGCTACACCTTC. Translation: CASSDLGWVYGYTF.

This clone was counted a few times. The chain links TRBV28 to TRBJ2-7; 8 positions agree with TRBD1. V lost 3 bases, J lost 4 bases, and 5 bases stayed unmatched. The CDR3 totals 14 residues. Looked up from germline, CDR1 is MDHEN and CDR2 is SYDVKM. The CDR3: CASSLDRVPYEQYF. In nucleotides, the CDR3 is TGTGCCAGCAGTTTGGACAGGGTGCCTTACGAGCAGTACTTC.

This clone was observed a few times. The CDR3 DNA follows: TGCAGCGTTGTTCGGGTGACAGGTGATAATGGCTACACCTTC. It yields the protein CSVVRVTGDNGYTF. This chain connects TRBV29-1 to TRBJ1-2; possibly TRBD1 for D (6 bases). This CDR3 is 14 amino acids long. The V gene lost 4 bases and the J gene lost 6 bases, with 18 bases spanning the gap. The germline V gene has CDR1 SQVTM and CDR2 ANQGSEA.

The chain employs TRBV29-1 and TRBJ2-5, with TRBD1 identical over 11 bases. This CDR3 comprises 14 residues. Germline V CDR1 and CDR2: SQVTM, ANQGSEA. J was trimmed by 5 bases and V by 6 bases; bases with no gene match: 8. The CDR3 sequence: CSVDGQGATETQYF. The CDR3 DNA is TGCAGCGTCGACGGACAGGGGGCGACGGAGACCCAGTACTTC.

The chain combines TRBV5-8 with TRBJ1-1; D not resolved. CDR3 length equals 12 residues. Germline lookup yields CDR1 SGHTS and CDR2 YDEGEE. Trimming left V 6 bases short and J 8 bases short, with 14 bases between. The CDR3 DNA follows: TGTGCCAGCACCATTACGTCGGGGGAAGCTTTCTTT. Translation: CASTITSGEAFF.

CDR3 DNA: TGTGCCAGCAGTTTATCGATTCTAGCGGGAGGTACTGAGCAGTACTTC. This sequence encodes CASSLSILAGGTEQYF. The chain carries TRBV27 and TRBJ2-7; 11 positions match TRBD2. CDR1 and CDR2 from the germline V gene are MNHEY and SMNVEV (reference sequence). V lost 0 bases, J lost 7 bases, and 8 bases stayed unmatched. This CDR3 region has 16 residues.

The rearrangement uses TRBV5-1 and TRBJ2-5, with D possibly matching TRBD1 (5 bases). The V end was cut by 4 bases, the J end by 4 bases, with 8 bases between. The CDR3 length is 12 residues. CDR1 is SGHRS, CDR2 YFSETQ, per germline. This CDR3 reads CASSAQGETQYF. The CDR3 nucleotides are TGCGCCAGCAGCGCGCAGGGAGAGACCCAGTACTTC.